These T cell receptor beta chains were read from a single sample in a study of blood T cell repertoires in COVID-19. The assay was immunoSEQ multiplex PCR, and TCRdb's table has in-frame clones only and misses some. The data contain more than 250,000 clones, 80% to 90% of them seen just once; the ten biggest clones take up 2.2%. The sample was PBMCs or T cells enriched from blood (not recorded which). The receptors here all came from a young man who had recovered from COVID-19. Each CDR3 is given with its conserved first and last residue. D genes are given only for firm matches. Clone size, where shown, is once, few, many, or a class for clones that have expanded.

CASQKFGETQYF | TGTGCCAGCCAAAAATTCGGTGAGACCCAGTACTTC | TRBJ2-5 | TRBV27 | NA | NA | 12
CASSYSRTNSFGYTF | TGTGCCAGCAGTTACAGCAGGACAAATTCTTTTGGCTACACCTTC | TRBJ1-2 | TRBV6-2/TRBV6-3 | NA | once | 15
CASSPNRVPYEQYF | TGTGCCAGCAGCCCAAACAGGGTCCCCTACGAGCAGTACTTC | TRBJ2-7 | TRBV7-9 | NA | once | 14
CASSFSGQVATEAFF | TGTGCCAGCAGTTTCTCGGGACAGGTAGCCACTGAAGCTTTCTTT | TRBJ1-1 | TRBV27 | TRBD1 | NA | 15
CASSNLDSAEQYF | TGTGCCAGCAGCAACCTCGACTCTGCCGAGCAGTACTTC | TRBJ2-7 | TRBV3-1/TRBV3-2 | NA | NA | 13
CASRETSAETQYF | TGTGCCAGCAGGGAGACTAGCGCGGAGACCCAGTACTTC | TRBJ2-5 | TRBV2 | TRBD2 | NA | 13
CASSPRQQETQYF | TGTGCCAGCAGCCCTCGACAGCAAGAGACCCAGTACTTC | TRBJ2-5 | TRBV7-2 | NA | NA | 13
CASSLEQAGYTEAFF | TGCGCCAGCAGCTTGGAGCAGGCGGGATACACTGAAGCTTTCTTT | TRBJ1-1 | TRBV5-1 | NA | NA | 15
CASSWTGAHLSNEKLFF | TGTGCCAGCAGCTGGACAGGGGCACACCTATCTAATGAAAAACTGTTTTTT | TRBJ1-4 | TRBV5-5 | TRBD1 | NA | 17
CASRRTSGAYNEQFF | TGTGCCAGCAGACGGACTAGCGGGGCCTACAATGAGCAGTTCTTC | TRBJ2-1 | TRBV7-9 | TRBD2 | NA | 15
CASSHRGQGTNEKLFF | TGTGCCAGCAGCCACCGAGGACAGGGAACTAATGAAAAACTGTTTTTT | TRBJ1-4 | TRBV3-1/TRBV3-2 | TRBD1 | NA | 16
CASSPGQANGYTF | TGTGCCAGCAGCCCCGGACAGGCGAATGGCTACACCTTC | TRBJ1-2 | TRBV3-1/TRBV3-2 | TRBD1 | once | 13
CASSPQGVGEKLFF | TGCGCCAGCAGCCCTCAGGGGGTCGGAGAAAAACTGTTTTTT | TRBJ1-4 | TRBV5-1 | TRBD1 | NA | 14
CASSIVGTSRYNEQFF | TGTGCCAGTAGTATAGTCGGGACTAGCAGGTACAATGAGCAGTTCTTC | TRBJ2-1 | TRBV19 | TRBD2 | NA | 16
CAISERDRAPYEQYF | TGTGCCATCAGTGAGCGGGACAGGGCGCCCTACGAGCAGTACTTC | TRBJ2-7 | TRBV10-3 | TRBD1 | NA | 15
CASTLLTRISGANVLTF | TGTGCCAGCACCCTACTCACGCGGATCTCTGGGGCCAACGTCCTGACTTTC | TRBJ2-6 | TRBV7-2 | NA | NA | 17
CASSDSGGWDTQYF | TGCGCCAGCTCCGACAGCGGGGGGTGGGATACGCAGTATTTT | TRBJ2-3 | TRBV4-1 | TRBD2 | once | 14
CASSISGGTANTEAFF | TGTGCCAGCTCAATCTCTGGGGGGACAGCGAACACTGAAGCTTTCTTT | TRBJ1-1 | TRBV18 | TRBD1 | once | 16
CAISESVSRLEAFF | TGTGCCATCAGTGAGTCGGTCAGCAGGCTTGAAGCTTTCTTT | TRBJ1-1 | TRBV10-3 | NA | NA | 14
CASSYNSGGADTQYF | TGTGCCAGCAGTTACAACAGCGGGGGCGCTGATACGCAGTATTTT | TRBJ2-3 | TRBV7-3 | TRBD2 | NA | 15
CASSHRDRPYEQYF | TGTGCCAGCAGCCATAGGGACAGACCCTACGAGCAGTACTTC | TRBJ2-7 | TRBV4-2 | TRBD1 | NA | 14
CASSEFNRLNTEAFF | TGTGCCAGCAGTGAATTCAACAGGTTGAACACTGAAGCTTTCTTT | TRBJ1-1 | TRBV6-1 | NA | NA | 15
CASRISRDTATNEKLFF | TGTGCCAGCAGAATCTCGAGGGACACCGCAACTAATGAAAAACTGTTTTTT | TRBJ1-4 | TRBV5-5 | NA | NA | 17
CASSPYRGAYNEQFF | TGTGCCAGCAGCCCCTATCGGGGGGCATACAATGAGCAGTTCTTC | TRBJ2-1 | TRBV7-2 | NA | NA | 15
CAWSPAGNQPQHF | TGTGCCTGGAGTCCTGCGGGGAATCAGCCCCAGCATTTT | TRBJ1-5 | TRBV30 | NA | NA | 13
CASSLESRTGDFAFFVGYTF | TGTGCCAGCAGCTTAGAGTCTAGGACAGGGGATTTCGCTTTTTTCGTTGGCTACACCTTC | TRBJ1-2 | TRBV7-8 | TRBD1 | NA | 20
CASSKQGLTEAFF | TGTGCCAGCAGTAAACAGGGGTTGACTGAAGCTTTCTTT | TRBJ1-1 | TRBV12-3/TRBV12-4 | TRBD1 | NA | 13
CASSQDLFINTEAFF | TGCGCCAGCAGCCAAGACCTATTTATAAACACTGAAGCTTTCTTT | TRBJ1-1 | TRBV4-1 | NA | NA | 15
CSVEVTGSQKKLFF | TGCAGCGTTGAAGTCACAGGGTCCCAGAAAAAACTGTTTTTT | TRBJ1-4 | TRBV29-1 | NA | NA | 14